There are a few counts of the clone carrying this TCR beta chain. Its antigen is not known. The time point: newly diagnosed GD, antithyroid drugs for less than 3 months. Extracted RNA from PBMCs served as the source of the TCR library. Assembly of TCR beta libraries relied on iRepertoire HTBI primers together with Arm-PCR of CDR3 regions. Using its own MiXCR run on the multiplex PCR reads, TCRdb lists one record per CDR3 protein. The sample shows more than 400,000 distinct CDR3 sequences, 15% to 20% of them seen only once. Losses at the gene ends were 4 bases for V and 4 bases for J; bases not matched to a gene: 9. This CDR3 contains 16 residues. The V gene's germline CDR1 is SGHRS and CDR2 YFSETQ. The sample belongs to a study of regulatory T cells in long-lasting Graves disease. Study results and limitations: Persistent patients shared more public clonotypes (about 2,600) than new patients (under 1,000).

This sample also appeared in a second study, on T cells in Graves' hyperthyroidism and ophthalmopathy. From that paper: Ophthalmopathy got predicted by the model a median 6.5 months before its onset.

The clonotype was recovered from a man between 40 and 49 years old with Graves disease. The chain uses TRBV5-1 and TRBJ2-1, with 9 nucleotides matching TRBD2. Here the sequenced sample was peripheral blood mononuclear cells (PBMCs), taken at new diagnosis, from a patient treated with antithyroid drugs. CDR3 residues: CASSPTASGEYNEQFF. The CDR3 coding sequence is TGCGCCAGCAGCCCCACAGCTAGCGGGGAATACAATGAGCAGTTCTTC.